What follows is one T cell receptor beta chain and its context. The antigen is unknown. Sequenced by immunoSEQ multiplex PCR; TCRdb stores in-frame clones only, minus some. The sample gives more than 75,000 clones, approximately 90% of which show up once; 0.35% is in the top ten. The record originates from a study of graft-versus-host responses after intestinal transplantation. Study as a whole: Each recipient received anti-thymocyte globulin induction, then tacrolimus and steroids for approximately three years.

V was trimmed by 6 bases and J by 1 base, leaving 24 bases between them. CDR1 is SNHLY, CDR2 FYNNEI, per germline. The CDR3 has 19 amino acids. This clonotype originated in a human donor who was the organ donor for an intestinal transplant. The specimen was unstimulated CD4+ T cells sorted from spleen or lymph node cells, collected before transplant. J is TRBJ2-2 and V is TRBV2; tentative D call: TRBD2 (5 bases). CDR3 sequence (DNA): TGTGCCAGCAGCCCACCGGGGATTATGGCGAAATGGAACACCGGGGAGCTGTTTTTT. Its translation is CASSPPGIMAKWNTGELFF.